This entry features one TCR beta chain sequence. These data originate in a study of blood T cell repertoires in COVID-19. Study overall: The study drew acute and convalescent COVID-19 samples from the United States, Italy and Spain. In each case, the material was cDNA or gDNA derived from T cells, B-cell-depleted T cells, or PBMCs.

The authors' processing: By means of reference gene primer amplification, nucleated cell counts were estimated. Here immunoSEQ multiplex PCR was the method, and the copy in TCRdb shows in-frame clones only, minus some. V and J calls and clone size come straight from that table; D and trimming were deduced from the DNA. The repertoire includes 26,000 or so clones, around 90% of them detected once, and approximately 15% sits in the top ten. The germline V gene encodes CDR1 MGHRA and CDR2 YSYEKL. V was clipped by 0 bases and J by 4 bases; unmatched bases: 9. This CDR3 region has 17 residues. V is TRBV4-1 and J is TRBJ1-3; 7 bases fit TRBD1. This receptor was taken from a human donor in a cohort sampled during active COVID-19. The donor label of this sample is uncertain. Source material: peripheral blood. The CDR3 reads CASSQDSPTGQGNTIYF. The CDR3 DNA sequence: TGCGCCAGCAGCCAAGATTCACCGACGGGACAGGGAAACACCATATATTTT.